This T cell receptor beta chain was observed in a study of beta chain features in type 1 diabetes. Whole-study findings and limits: In the patient group, naive, central memory and Treg TCRB repertoires seemed more alike than in the healthy donor group.

The ends lost 4 bases at V and 5 bases at J; junction bases unmatched: 9. The CDR3 is 16 residues long. CDR1 is SGHDT, CDR2 YYEEEE, per germline. Sequencing targeted expressed TCRB transcripts, as all isolated RNA had been reverse transcribed. Sequenced by immunoSEQ multiplex PCR; TCRdb stores in-frame clones only, minus some. The sample holds 200,000 to 300,000 clones, about 25% seen once. In its sample, this clone was seen a few times. Its specificity is not known. This sequence was found in a man aged 30-40 years in good health. The chain joins TRBV5-6 to TRBJ2-4, with 10 bases lining up with TRBD1. The source material was central memory CD4+ T cells from blood. The chain's CDR3 is CASSQPDRGPQNIQYF. The CDR3 nucleotides are TGTGCCAGCAGCCAACCCGACAGGGGGCCACAAAACATTCAGTACTTC. The variable domain in full, completed from reference TRBV5-6 and TRBJ2-4, reads DAGVTQSPTHLIKTRGQQVTLRCSPKSGHDTVSWYQQALGQGPQFIFQYYEEEERQRGNFPDRFSGHQFPNYSSELNVNALLLGDSALYLCASSQPDRGPQNIQYFGAGTRLSVL.